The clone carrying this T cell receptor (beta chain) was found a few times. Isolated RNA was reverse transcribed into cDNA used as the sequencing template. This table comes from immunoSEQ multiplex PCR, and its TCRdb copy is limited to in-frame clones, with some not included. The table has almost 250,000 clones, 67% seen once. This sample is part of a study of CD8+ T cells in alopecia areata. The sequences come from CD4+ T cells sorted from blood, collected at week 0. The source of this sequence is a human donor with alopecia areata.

The DNA of the CDR3 is TGTGCCAGCAGCTTATCCCCTGGGGGGGCCCCGAACACCGGGGAGCTGTTTTTT. It yields the protein CASSLSPGGAPNTGELFF. The chain links TRBV11-2 to TRBJ2-2; weak D call: TRBD2 (7 bases). The V end lost 2 bases, the J end lost 0 bases, and 16 bases lay between the germline ends. The CDR3 extends over 18 amino acids. Germline-derived CDR1 and CDR2 are SGHAT and FQNNGV.